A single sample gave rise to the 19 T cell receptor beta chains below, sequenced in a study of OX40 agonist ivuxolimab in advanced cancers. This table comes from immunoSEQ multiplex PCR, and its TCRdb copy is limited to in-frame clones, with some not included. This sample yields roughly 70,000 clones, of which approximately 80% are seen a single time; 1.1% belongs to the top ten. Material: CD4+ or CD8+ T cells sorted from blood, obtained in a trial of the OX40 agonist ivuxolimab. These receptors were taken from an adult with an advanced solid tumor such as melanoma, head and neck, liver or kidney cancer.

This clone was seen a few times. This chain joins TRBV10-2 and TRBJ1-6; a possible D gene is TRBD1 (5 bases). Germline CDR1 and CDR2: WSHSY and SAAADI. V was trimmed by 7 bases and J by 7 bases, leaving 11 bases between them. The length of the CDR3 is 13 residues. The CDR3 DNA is TGCGCCAGCACTGACAGTTCAAATTCACCCCTCCACTTT. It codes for CASTDSSNSPLHF.

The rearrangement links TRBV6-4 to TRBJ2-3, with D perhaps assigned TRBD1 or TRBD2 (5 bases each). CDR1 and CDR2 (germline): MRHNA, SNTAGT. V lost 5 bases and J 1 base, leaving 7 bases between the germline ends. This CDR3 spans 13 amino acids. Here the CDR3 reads CASSRDRTDTQYF. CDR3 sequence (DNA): TGTGCCAGCAGTCGGGACCGCACAGATACGCAGTATTTT.

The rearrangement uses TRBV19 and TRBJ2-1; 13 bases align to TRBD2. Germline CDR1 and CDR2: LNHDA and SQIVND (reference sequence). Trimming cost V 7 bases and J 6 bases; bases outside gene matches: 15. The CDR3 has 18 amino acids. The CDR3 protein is CASTQIGTSGTRGNEQFF. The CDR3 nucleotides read TGTGCCAGTACCCAGATCGGGACTAGCGGGACGAGGGGCAATGAGCAGTTCTTC.

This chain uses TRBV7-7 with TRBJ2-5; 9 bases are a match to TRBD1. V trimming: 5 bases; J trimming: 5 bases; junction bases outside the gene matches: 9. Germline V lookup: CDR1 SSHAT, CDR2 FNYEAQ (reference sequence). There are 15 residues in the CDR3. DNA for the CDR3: TGTGCCAGCAGCGCGAGGACAGGGGAGACGGAGACCCAGTACTTC. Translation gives CASSARTGETETQYF.

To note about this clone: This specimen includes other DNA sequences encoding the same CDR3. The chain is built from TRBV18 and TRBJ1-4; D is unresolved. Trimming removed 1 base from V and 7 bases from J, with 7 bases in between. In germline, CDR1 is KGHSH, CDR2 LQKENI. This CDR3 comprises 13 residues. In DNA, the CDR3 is TGTGCCAGCTCACCACAGGGCGGTGAAAAACTGTTTTTT. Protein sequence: CASSPQGGEKLFF.

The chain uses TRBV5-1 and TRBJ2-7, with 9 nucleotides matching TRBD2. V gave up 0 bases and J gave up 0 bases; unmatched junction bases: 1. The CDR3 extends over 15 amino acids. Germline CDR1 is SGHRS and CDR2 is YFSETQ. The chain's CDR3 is CASSLASGISYEQYF. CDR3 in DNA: TGCGCCAGCAGCTTGGCTAGCGGGATCTCCTACGAGCAGTACTTC.

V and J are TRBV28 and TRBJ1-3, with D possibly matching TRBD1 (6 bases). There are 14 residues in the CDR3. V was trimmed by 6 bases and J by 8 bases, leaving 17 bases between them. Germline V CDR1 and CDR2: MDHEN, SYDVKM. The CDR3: CASRLQGTVDTIYF. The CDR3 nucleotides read TGTGCCAGCAGGCTACAGGGAACCGTGGACACCATATATTTT.

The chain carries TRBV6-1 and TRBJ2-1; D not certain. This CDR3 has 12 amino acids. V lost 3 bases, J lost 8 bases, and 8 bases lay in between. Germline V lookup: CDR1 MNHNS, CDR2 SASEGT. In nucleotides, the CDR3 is TGTGCCAGCAGTGATAACCGGGATGAGCAGTTCTTC. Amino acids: CASSDNRDEQFF.

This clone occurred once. CDR3 region: CASSTHRAGGTEAFF. The CDR3 DNA follows: TGTGCCAGCAGTACGCACAGGGCCGGAGGGACTGAAGCTTTCTTT. The rearrangement uses TRBV6-5 and TRBJ1-1; the D gene is possibly TRBD1 (6 bases). CDR1 is MNHEY, CDR2 SVGAGI, per germline. With 5 bases removed from V and 5 bases from J, the gap between germline ends came to 18 bases. The CDR3 covers 15 residues.

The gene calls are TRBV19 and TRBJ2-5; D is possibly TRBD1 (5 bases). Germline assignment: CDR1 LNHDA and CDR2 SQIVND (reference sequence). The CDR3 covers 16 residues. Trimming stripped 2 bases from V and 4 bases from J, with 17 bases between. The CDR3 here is CASSITPNRFGETQYF. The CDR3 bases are TGTGCCAGTAGTATAACCCCTAACAGGTTTGGAGAGACCCAGTACTTC.

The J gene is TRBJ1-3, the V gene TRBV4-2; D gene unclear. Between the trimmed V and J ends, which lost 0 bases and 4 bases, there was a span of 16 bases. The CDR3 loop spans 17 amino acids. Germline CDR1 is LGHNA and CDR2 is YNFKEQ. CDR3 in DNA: TGTGCCAGCAGCCAAGATTGGAAGGACGTGAGGGGAAACACCATATATTTT. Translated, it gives CASSQDWKDVRGNTIYF.

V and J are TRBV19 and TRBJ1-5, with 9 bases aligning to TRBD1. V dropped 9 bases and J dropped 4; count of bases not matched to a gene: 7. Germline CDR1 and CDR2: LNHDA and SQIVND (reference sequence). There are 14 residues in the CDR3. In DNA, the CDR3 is TGTGCCAGCAGCCCAGGGACAGGGAATCAGCCCCAGCATTTT. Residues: CASSPGTGNQPQHF.

CDR3 nucleotides: TGTGCCTGCTCAGGTCGAGGAACAGCCGACGAGCAGTACTTC. The encoded protein is CACSGRGTADEQYF. V usage is TRBV19 and J usage is TRBJ2-7, with D unresolved. Germline V CDR1 and CDR2: LNHDA, SQIVND (reference sequence). V was trimmed by 11 bases and J by 5 bases, leaving 22 bases between them. CDR3 size: 14 residues.

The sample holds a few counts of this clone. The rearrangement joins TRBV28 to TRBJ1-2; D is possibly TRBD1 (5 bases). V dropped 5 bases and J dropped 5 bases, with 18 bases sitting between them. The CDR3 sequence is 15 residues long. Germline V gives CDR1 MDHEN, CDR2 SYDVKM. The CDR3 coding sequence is TGTGCCAGCAGTACCCGGTGGCGGGGGTCGTATGGCTACACCTTC. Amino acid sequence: CASSTRWRGSYGYTF.

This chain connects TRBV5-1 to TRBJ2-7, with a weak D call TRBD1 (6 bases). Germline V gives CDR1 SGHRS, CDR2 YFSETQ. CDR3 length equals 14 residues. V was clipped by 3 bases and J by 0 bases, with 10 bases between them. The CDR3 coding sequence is TGCGCCAGCAGCTGGGGACAACCCTCCTACGAGCAGTACTTC. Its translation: CASSWGQPSYEQYF.

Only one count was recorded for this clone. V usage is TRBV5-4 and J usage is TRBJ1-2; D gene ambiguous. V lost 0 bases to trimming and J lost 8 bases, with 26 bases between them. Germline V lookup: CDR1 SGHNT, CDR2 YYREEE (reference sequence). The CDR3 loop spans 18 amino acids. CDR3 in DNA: TGTGCCAGCAGCTTGGTCCGGGCCCTCCTTTCGGATCGGAGCGGCTACACCTTC. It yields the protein CASSLVRALLSDRSGYTF.

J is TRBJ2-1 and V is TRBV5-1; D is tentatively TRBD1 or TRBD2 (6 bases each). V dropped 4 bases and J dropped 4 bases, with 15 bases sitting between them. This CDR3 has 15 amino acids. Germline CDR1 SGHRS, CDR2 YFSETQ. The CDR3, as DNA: TGCGCCAGCAGCGTGAAGGGGGGCGGGTACAATGAGCAGTTCTTC. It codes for CASSVKGGGYNEQFF. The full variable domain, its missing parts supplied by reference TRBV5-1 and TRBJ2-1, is KAGVTQTPRYLIKTRGQQVTLSCSPISGHRSVSWYQQTPGQGLQFLFEYFSETQRNKGNFPGRFSGRQFSNSRSEMNVSTLELGDSALYLCASSVKGGGYNEQFFGPGTRLTVL.

The CDR3 DNA reads as TGTGCCAGCAGTGTTACAGGGGGTCCCTACGAGCAGTACTTC. Amino acids: CASSVTGGPYEQYF. J is TRBJ2-7 and V is TRBV28; 8 bases agree with TRBD1. V gave up 5 bases and J gave up 2 bases; unmatched junction bases: 5. This CDR3 is 14 amino acids long. The germline V gene has CDR1 MDHEN and CDR2 SYDVKM.

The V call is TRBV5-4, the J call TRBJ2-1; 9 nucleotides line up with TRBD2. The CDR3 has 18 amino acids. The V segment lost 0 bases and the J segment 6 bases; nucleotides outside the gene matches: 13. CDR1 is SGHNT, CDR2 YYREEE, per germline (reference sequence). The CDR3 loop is CASSLDSRGGWRSNEQFF. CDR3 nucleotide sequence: TGTGCCAGCAGCTTGGACTCGCGGGGGGGCTGGAGGAGCAATGAGCAGTTCTTC.